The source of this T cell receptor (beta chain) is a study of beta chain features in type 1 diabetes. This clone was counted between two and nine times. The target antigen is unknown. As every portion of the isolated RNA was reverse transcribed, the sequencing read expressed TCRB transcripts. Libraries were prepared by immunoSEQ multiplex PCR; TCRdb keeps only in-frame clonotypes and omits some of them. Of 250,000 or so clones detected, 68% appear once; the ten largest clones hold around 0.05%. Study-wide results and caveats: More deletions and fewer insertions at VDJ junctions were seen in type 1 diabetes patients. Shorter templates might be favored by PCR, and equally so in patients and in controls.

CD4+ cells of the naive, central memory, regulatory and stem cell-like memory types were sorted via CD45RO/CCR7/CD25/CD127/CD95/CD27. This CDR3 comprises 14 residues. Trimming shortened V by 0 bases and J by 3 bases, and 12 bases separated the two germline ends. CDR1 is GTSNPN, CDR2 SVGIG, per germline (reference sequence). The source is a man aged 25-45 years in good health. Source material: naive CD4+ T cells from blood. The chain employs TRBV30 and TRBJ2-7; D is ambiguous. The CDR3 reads CAWSVRRPYYEQYF. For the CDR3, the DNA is TGTGCCTGGAGTGTAAGGCGGCCTTACTACGAGCAGTACTTC.